The 4 T cell receptor beta chains presented below share a single source sample, sequenced in a study of T cell changes during pregnancy in multiple sclerosis. Profiling relied on immunoSEQ multiplex PCR, and the TCRdb table lists in-frame clones only, not all of them. The profile shows over 65,000 clones, roughly 90% of them singletons. Sequencing was performed on peripheral blood, taken in the first trimester of pregnancy. These receptors were collected from a female donor in good health, enrolled as a control in a pregnancy study.

The chain carries TRBV2 and TRBJ1-2, with 9 bases fitting TRBD1. Germline V gene lookup returns CDR1 SNHLY and CDR2 FYNNEI. V lost 7 bases and J lost 4; bases outside the gene matches: 10. The CDR3 contains 15 residues. This CDR3 reads CASNDEQGAIYGYTF. In DNA, the CDR3 is TGTGCCAGCAACGACGAACAGGGGGCGATCTATGGCTACACCTTC.

The chain joins TRBV29-1 to TRBJ1-1; 9 bases match TRBD1. The CDR3 is 14 residues long. Germline CDR1 reads SQVTM; CDR2 reads ANQGSEA. The V gene end was trimmed by 6 bases and the J gene end by 6 bases; junction bases not matched to a gene: 11. Written as DNA, the CDR3 is TGCAGCGTGTTACCGGGACAGGGTTCTTCTGAAGCTTTCTTT. This codes for CSVLPGQGSSEAFF.

The chain links TRBV4-2 to TRBJ1-4; 9 bases map to TRBD1. The CDR3 extends over 15 amino acids. V shed 0 bases and J 7 bases; nucleotides not matched to a gene: 3. The germline V gene encodes CDR1 LGHNA and CDR2 YNFKEQ. CDR3: CASSQEQGASEKLFF. CDR3 sequence (DNA): TGTGCCAGCAGCCAAGAACAGGGGGCGAGTGAAAAACTGTTTTTT.

The J gene is TRBJ2-7, the V gene TRBV4-3, with a tentative D call TRBD2 (5 bases). V was cut by 0 bases and J by 2 bases, with 8 bases left in between. Germline lookup yields CDR1 LGHNA and CDR2 YSLEER. This CDR3 spans 14 amino acids. CDR3 DNA: TGCGCCAGCAGCCAAGAAGAGGGAGCCTACGAGCAGTACTTC. Its protein is CASSQEEGAYEQYF.